This T cell receptor beta chain derives from a study of blood T cell repertoires in COVID-19. Study in general: Italy, Spain and the United States were the sources of the convalescent and acute COVID-19 samples.

Trimming left V 1 base short and J 8 bases short, with 14 bases between. The germline V gene has CDR1 SGHDN and CDR2 FVKESK. This CDR3 has 14 amino acids. Allocation to cohorts depended on clinical history reported by the participants. Recovered status applied to Cohort 3 donors who had two consecutive negative PCRs. It also applied to those with clearance or with symptom resolution. In the original workflow: Amplification from reference gene primers served as the basis for estimated nucleated cell counts. TCRdb keeps only in-frame clones here, not all; method: immunoSEQ multiplex PCR. The V and J calls and clone size were taken over from that table, and D and trimming were inferred from the DNA. The sample holds over 250,000 clones, about nine tenths seen once.

The chain joins TRBV14 to TRBJ1-2; D is possibly TRBD1 (5 bases). This receptor was identified in a woman under 30 who had recovered from COVID-19. Sequencing was performed on PBMCs or T cells enriched from blood (not recorded which). CDR3 DNA: TGTGCCAGCAGCCAAGTGGGAGGGACGAGAGGCTACACCTTC. It translates to CASSQVGGTRGYTF.